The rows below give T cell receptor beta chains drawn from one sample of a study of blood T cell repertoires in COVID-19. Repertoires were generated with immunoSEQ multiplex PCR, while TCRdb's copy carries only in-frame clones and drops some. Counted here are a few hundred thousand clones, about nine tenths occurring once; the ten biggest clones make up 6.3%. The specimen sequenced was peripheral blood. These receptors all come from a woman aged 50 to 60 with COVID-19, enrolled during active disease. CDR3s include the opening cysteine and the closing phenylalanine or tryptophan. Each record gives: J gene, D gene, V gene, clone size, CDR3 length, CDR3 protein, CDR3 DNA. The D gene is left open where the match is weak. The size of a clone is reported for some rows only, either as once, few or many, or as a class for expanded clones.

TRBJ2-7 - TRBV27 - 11 CASKQGNEQYF TGTGCCAGCAAACAGGGTAACGAGCAGTACTTC
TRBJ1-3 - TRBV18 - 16 CASSPQAGVSGNTIYF TGTGCCAGCTCACCCCAAGCCGGGGTCTCTGGAAACACCATATATTTT
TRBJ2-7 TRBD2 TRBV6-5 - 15 CASSSSSGSYYEQYF TGTGCCAGCAGTTCCTCTAGCGGGAGTTACTACGAGCAGTACTTC
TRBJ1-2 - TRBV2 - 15 CASESQGLGAYGYTF TGTGCCAGCGAAAGTCAGGGGTTGGGGGCCTATGGCTACACCTTC
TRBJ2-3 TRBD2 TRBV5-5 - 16 CASSLVGGRATDTQYF TGTGCCAGCAGCTTGGTCGGCGGGAGGGCCACAGATACGCAGTATTTT
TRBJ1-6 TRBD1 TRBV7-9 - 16 CASRQTGTGYNSPLHF TGTGCCAGCAGGCAAACCGGGACAGGTTATAATTCACCCCTCCACTTT
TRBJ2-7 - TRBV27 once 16 CASSPHRGTEAYEQYF TGTGCCAGCAGTCCCCATCGCGGGACAGAGGCCTACGAGCAGTACTTC
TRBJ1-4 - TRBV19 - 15 CASSTPRGRDEKLFF TGTGCCAGTAGTACCCCCCGAGGGCGTGATGAAAAACTGTTTTTT
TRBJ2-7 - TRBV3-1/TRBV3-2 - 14 CASSQVKTFYEQYF TGTGCCAGCAGCCAAGTCAAAACTTTCTACGAGCAGTACTTC
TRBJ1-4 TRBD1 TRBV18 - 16 CASSPAQGASNEKLFF TGTGCCAGCTCACCGGCCCAGGGGGCCTCTAATGAAAAACTGTTTTTT
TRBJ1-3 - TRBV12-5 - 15 CASGPGQTAGNTIYF TGTGCTAGTGGCCCAGGACAGACGGCAGGAAACACCATATATTTT
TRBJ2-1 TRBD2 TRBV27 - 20 CASSLFRLAGRTRGVWEQFF TGTGCCAGCAGTTTATTCCGACTAGCGGGACGTACGAGGGGGGTTTGGGAGCAGTTCTTC
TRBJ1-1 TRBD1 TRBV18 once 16 CASSPLQQGANTEAFF TGTGCCAGCTCACCACTTCAACAGGGGGCGAACACTGAAGCTTTCTTT
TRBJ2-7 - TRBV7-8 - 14 CASSLSDVSHEQYF TGTGCCAGCAGCTTGAGTGATGTGTCCCACGAGCAGTACTTC
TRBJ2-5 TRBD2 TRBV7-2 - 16 CASSFGRGGRVVAQYF TGTGCCAGCAGCTTCGGCCGGGGGGGACGGGTGGTGGCCCAGTACTTC
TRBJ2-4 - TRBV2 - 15 CASSEVELAKNIQYF TGTGCCAGCAGTGAGGTTGAGCTAGCCAAAAACATTCAGTACTTC
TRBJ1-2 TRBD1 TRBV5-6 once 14 CASSTDRGLSGYTF TGTGCCAGCAGCACGGACAGGGGGCTCAGCGGCTACACCTTC
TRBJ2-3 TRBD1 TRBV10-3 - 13 CAIRGQGTDTQYF TGTGCCATCAGGGGACAGGGAACAGATACGCAGTATTTT
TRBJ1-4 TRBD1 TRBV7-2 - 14 CASSFRQGSEKLFF TGTGCCAGCAGCTTCCGACAGGGCTCTGAAAAACTGTTTTTT
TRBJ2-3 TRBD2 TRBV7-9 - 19 CASSFPPGAGAGSADTQYF TGTGCCAGCAGCTTCCCACCCGGTGCGGGAGCCGGTAGTGCAGATACGCAGTATTTT
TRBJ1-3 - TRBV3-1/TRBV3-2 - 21 CASSQDSIGGLLPSSGNTIYF TGTGCCAGCAGCCAAGACTCTATTGGGGGCTTACTCCCCAGCTCTGGAAACACCATATATTTT
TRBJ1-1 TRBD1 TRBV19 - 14 CASGQGETGTEAFF TGTGCCAGTGGACAGGGGGAAACGGGCACTGAAGCTTTCTTT
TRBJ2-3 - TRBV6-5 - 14 CASSRTDHTDTQYF TGTGCCAGCAGTCGGACAGACCACACAGATACGCAGTATTTT
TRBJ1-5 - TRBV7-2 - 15 CASSSLPGINQPQHF TGTGCCAGCAGCTCCCTCCCAGGGATTAATCAGCCCCAGCATTTT
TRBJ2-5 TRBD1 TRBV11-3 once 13 CASSVDREETQYF TGTGCCAGCAGCGTAGACAGGGAAGAGACCCAGTACTTC
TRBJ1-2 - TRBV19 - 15 CASSTRSEANYGYTF TGTGCCAGTAGTACCCGGTCAGAGGCTAACTATGGCTACACCTTC
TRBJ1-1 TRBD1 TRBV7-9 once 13 CASDRGLNTEAFF TGTGCCAGTGACAGGGGGTTGAACACTGAAGCTTTCTTT
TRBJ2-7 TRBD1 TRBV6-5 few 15 CASRRTGVRIYEQYF TGTGCCAGCAGGCGAACAGGGGTTAGGATCTACGAGCAGTACTTC
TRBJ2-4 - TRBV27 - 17 CASSLVSPQNDQNIQYF TGTGCCAGCAGTTTAGTCTCCCCACAGAACGACCAAAACATTCAGTACTTC
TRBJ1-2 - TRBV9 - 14 CASSPRQRESGYTF TGTGCCAGCAGCCCCCGACAGCGTGAGTCTGGCTACACCTTC
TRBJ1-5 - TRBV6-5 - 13 CASSYSAVQPQHF TGTGCCAGCAGTTACTCGGCAGTTCAGCCCCAGCATTTT
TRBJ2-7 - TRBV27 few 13 CASSLGGTAEQYF TGTGCCAGCAGTTTAGGGGGGACCGCCGAGCAGTACTTC
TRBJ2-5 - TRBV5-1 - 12 CASSLSGETQYF TGCGCCAGCAGCTTGAGCGGGGAGACCCAGTACTTC
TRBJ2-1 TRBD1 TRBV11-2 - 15 CASSLLRGTGNEQFF TGTGCCAGCAGCTTATTACGTGGGACAGGGAATGAGCAGTTCTTC
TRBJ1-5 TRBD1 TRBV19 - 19 CASSIDSNRGTYSNQPQHF TGTGCCAGTAGTATAGATTCGAACAGGGGGACCTATAGCAATCAGCCCCAGCATTTT
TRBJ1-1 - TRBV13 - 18 CASSLGPRTTGVGTEAFF TGTGCCAGCAGCTTAGGACCCCGTACGACAGGTGTGGGGACTGAAGCTTTCTTT
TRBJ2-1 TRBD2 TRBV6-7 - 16 CASTGKLAYSYNEQFF TGTGCCAGCACCGGGAAACTAGCGTACTCCTACAATGAGCAGTTCTTC
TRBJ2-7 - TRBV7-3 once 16 CASSLVLGARANEQYF TGTGCCAGCAGCTTAGTTTTGGGGGCCCGGGCCAACGAGCAGTACTTC
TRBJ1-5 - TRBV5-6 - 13 CASSLYGNQPQHF TGTGCCAGCAGCTTATATGGCAATCAGCCCCAGCATTTT
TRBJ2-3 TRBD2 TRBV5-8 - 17 CASSQPFASGRTDTQYF TGTGCCAGCAGCCAACCCTTTGCTAGCGGGAGAACAGATACGCAGTATTTT
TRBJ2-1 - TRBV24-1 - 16 CATSDLQAGSYNEQFF TGTGCCACCAGTGATTTACAGGCTGGCTCCTACAATGAGCAGTTCTTC